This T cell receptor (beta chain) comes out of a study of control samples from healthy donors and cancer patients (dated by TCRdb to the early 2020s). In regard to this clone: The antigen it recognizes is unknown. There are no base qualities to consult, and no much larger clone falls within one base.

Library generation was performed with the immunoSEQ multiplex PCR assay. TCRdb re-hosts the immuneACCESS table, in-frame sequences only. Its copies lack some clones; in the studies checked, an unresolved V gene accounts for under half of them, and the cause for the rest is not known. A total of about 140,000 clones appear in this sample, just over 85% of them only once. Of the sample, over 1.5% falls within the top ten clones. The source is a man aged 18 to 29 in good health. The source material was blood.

Here is the DNA: TGTGCCACCGGCGGAAGGGGAACCTACAATGAGCAGTTCTTC. Translated, this is CATGGRGTYNEQFF. The rearranged chain carries TRBV24-1 and TRBJ2-1; the D segment could be TRBD1, given 5 matching bases. As encoded in the germline V gene, CDR1 is KGHDR while CDR2 is SFDVKD. The CDR3, cysteine through phenylalanine, is 14 amino acids long. CDR3 DNA only is kept here, 42 bases in frame from base 1. V loses 9 bases of germline sequence and J loses 2 bases, and the interval between the two ends is 13 bases.